Following are 18 T cell receptor beta chains from one sample sequenced in a study of blood T cell repertoires in COVID-19. Generated by immunoSEQ multiplex PCR, the TCRdb table keeps only in-frame clones and is missing some. This sample has some 80,000 clones, with around 87% found just once. Sequencing was done on a sample of peripheral blood. These receptors were taken from a woman between 50 and 59 years old with active or convalescent COVID-19.

J is TRBJ2-2 and V is TRBV9, with D tentatively TRBD2 (7 bases). CDR3 size: 16 residues. Germline V gene lookup returns CDR1 SGDLS and CDR2 YYNGEE. V shed 6 bases and J shed 4 bases, with 19 bases lying between them. The DNA for the CDR3 is TGTGCCAGCACCCGTAACGCGGGGGCCTTCACCGGGGAGCTGTTTTTT. Protein product: CASTRNAGAFTGELFF.

The chain has TRBV7-2 and TRBJ2-5; TRBD2 matches 13 bases. V was pared by 3 bases and J by 5 bases, with 6 bases of the junction left unmatched. Germline V gene sequence: CDR1 SGHTA, CDR2 FQGNSA. This CDR3 region has 16 residues. CDR3 nucleotide sequence: TGTGCCAGCAGCTTCCAGACTAGCGGGGGGTCGGAGACCCAGTACTTC. Translation: CASSFQTSGGSETQYF.

This rearrangement joins TRBV11-2 to TRBJ2-5; 12 nucleotides line up with TRBD2. The V gene's germline CDR1 is SGHAT and CDR2 FQNNGV. After removal of 4 bases from V and 5 bases from J, the junction contained 11 bases not matched to a gene. This CDR3 has 17 residues. The CDR3 DNA is TGTGCCAGCAGCTCGCTAGCGGGGGGGCCAATAGGTGAGACCCAGTACTTC. This gives the protein CASSSLAGGPIGETQYF.

V usage is TRBV30 and J usage is TRBJ1-5; a weak D match, TRBD1 (5 bases). This CDR3 region has 12 residues. Trimming took 7 bases from V and 4 from J, leaving 11 bases between them. CDR1 is GTSNPN and CDR2 is SVGIG in the germline V gene (reference sequence). The CDR3 is CAYTDRNQPQHF. The CDR3 DNA sequence: TGTGCCTATACAGACAGAAATCAGCCCCAGCATTTT.

This chain connects TRBV5-6 to TRBJ2-7; D is possibly TRBD1 (6 bases). Trimming removed 4 bases at V and 3 bases at J, with 14 bases between. The CDR3 is 14 residues long. Germline V gene lookup returns CDR1 SGHDT and CDR2 YYEEEE. Here the CDR3 reads CASSPGQNLYEQYF. DNA of the CDR3: TGTGCCAGCAGCCCAGGACAGAACCTCTACGAGCAGTACTTC.

V is TRBV7-2 and J is TRBJ1-1, with TRBD1 matching 7 bases. Trimming cost V 3 bases and J 1 base; bases outside gene matches: 5. The germline gives CDR1 SGHTA, CDR2 FQGNSA. CDR3 length: 15 amino acids. The CDR3 DNA follows: TGTGCCAGCAGCTTTCGGACAGGACCGAACACTGAAGCTTTCTTT. It translates to CASSFRTGPNTEAFF.

The gene calls are TRBV7-2 and TRBJ1-2; possible D gene TRBD1, 6 bases. Looked up from germline, CDR1 is SGHTA and CDR2 is FQGNSA. V lost 3 bases and J 5 bases, leaving 10 bases between the germline ends. The CDR3 is 13 amino acids. The CDR3 reads CASSLLQGYGYTF. The CDR3 DNA is TGTGCCAGCAGCTTGCTACAGGGTTATGGCTACACCTTC.

The sample holds one count of this clone. This chain uses TRBV19 with TRBJ2-1; TRBD1 agrees at 10 bases. V lost 1 base, J lost 5 bases, and 8 bases stayed unmatched. This CDR3 contains 17 residues. The V gene's germline CDR1 is LNHDA and CDR2 SQIVND (reference sequence). The DNA for the CDR3 is TGTGCCAGTAGTATAGGCCGAAGACAGGGGGCCGACAATGAGCAGTTCTTC. It codes for CASSIGRRQGADNEQFF.

This clone was seen only once. The gene calls are TRBV2 and TRBJ1-4; TRBD1 matches at 11 bases. Trimming at V came to 4 bases and at J to 7 bases, leaving 5 bases not matched to a gene. The CDR3 length is 15 residues. Germline V lookup: CDR1 SNHLY, CDR2 FYNNEI. The CDR3 sequence: CASSADRGRVEKLFF. DNA for the CDR3: TGTGCCAGCAGTGCGGACAGGGGGCGCGTTGAAAAACTGTTTTTT. Full variable domain (remainder filled in from reference TRBV2 and TRBJ1-4): EPEVTQTPSHQVTQMGQEVILRCVPISNHLYFYWYRQILGQKVEFLVSFYNNEISEKSEIFDDQFSVERPDGSNFTLKIRSTKLEDSAMYFCASSADRGRVEKLFFGSGTQLSVL.

V gene TRBV6-5 combines with J gene TRBJ1-3, with 9 bases identical to TRBD1. V was pared by 4 bases and J by 3 bases, with 4 bases of the junction left unmatched. Germline V gene sequence: CDR1 MNHEY, CDR2 SVGAGI. This CDR3 comprises 15 residues. DNA for the CDR3: TGTGCCAGCAGTTTTCGACAGGGGGTTGGAAACACCATATATTTT. Amino acids: CASSFRQGVGNTIYF.

The J gene is TRBJ2-1, the V gene TRBV4-1; D not certain. The germline V and J ends were trimmed by 0 bases and 4 bases, with 22 bases remaining between them. The length of the CDR3 is 19 residues. CDR1 is MGHRA, CDR2 YSYEKL, per germline. The chain's CDR3 is CASSQEIPFSALTYNEQFF. DNA of the CDR3: TGCGCCAGCAGCCAAGAGATTCCTTTCTCCGCCCTGACTTACAATGAGCAGTTCTTC.

The V and J genes are TRBV6-5 and TRBJ2-7; a weak D match, TRBD1 (6 bases). CDR3 length equals 14 residues. V was cut by 4 bases and J by 3 bases, with 13 bases left in between. Germline assignment: CDR1 MNHEY and CDR2 SVGAGI. Here the CDR3 reads CASSFSDRLYEQYF. The DNA for the CDR3 is TGTGCCAGCAGTTTCTCGGACAGACTCTACGAGCAGTACTTC.

In DNA, the CDR3 is TGTGCCAGCTCGGACAACCAAGAGACCCAGTACTTC. Its translation: CASSDNQETQYF. This chain uses TRBV18 with TRBJ2-5; D is possibly TRBD1 (5 bases). The CDR3 covers 12 residues. Germline CDR1 is KGHSH and CDR2 is LQKENI. Trimming pared 6 bases from V and 0 bases from J, leaving 5 bases between.

This clone was observed once. This rearrangement joins TRBV18 to TRBJ2-7, with D perhaps matching TRBD2 (7 bases). CDR1 KGHSH and CDR2 LQKENI come from the germline V gene. Trimming removed 2 bases at V and 3 bases at J, with 14 bases between. This CDR3 region has 15 residues. The CDR3, as DNA: TGTGCCAGCTCACCATCGGGGGGCCCCCTCTACGAGCAGTACTTC. Its protein is CASSPSGGPLYEQYF.

The gene calls are TRBV19 and TRBJ1-1, with D possibly being TRBD1 (6 bases). Germline V gives CDR1 LNHDA, CDR2 SQIVND (reference sequence). The CDR3 runs 18 residues. V gave up 7 bases and J gave up 1 base, with 25 bases separating them. Written as DNA, the CDR3 is TGTGCCAGTATAAACTTAAGGGGGTCGCAACCCGAGAACACTGAAGCTTTCTTT. Amino acids: CASINLRGSQPENTEAFF. Filled out from reference TRBV19 and TRBJ1-1, the complete variable domain reads DGGITQSPKYLFRKEGQNVTLSCEQNLNHDAMYWYRQDPGQGLRLIYYSQIVNDFQKGDIAEGYSVSREKKESFPLTVTSAQKNPTAFYLCASINLRGSQPENTEAFFGQGTRLTVV.

V usage is TRBV15 and J usage is TRBJ1-1, with D tentatively TRBD1 (5 bases). The germline gives CDR1 LNHNV, CDR2 YYDKDF (reference sequence). V was shortened by 5 bases and J by 0 bases, with 13 bases between the two germline ends. There are 15 residues in the CDR3. This CDR3 is CATSFLGTMNTEAFF. As DNA, the CDR3 is TGTGCCACCAGCTTCTTAGGGACTATGAACACTGAAGCTTTCTTT.

V gene TRBV6-5 combines with J gene TRBJ1-6, with D maybe TRBD1 (5 bases). The CDR3 consists of 16 residues. In germline, CDR1 is MNHEY, CDR2 SVGAGI. V dropped 4 bases and J dropped 10 bases, with 20 bases sitting between them. CDR3 in amino acids: CASSFALGGAGSPLHF. The CDR3 region has the DNA TGTGCCAGCAGTTTCGCCTTGGGAGGGGCAGGATCACCCCTCCACTTT.

Only a few counts were recorded for this clone. The rearrangement joins TRBV4-1 to TRBJ2-1, with 7 bases aligning to TRBD1. The CDR3 extends over 12 amino acids. The germline V gene encodes CDR1 MGHRA and CDR2 YSYEKL. V lost 2 bases, J lost 14 bases, and 6 bases stayed unmatched. CDR3 region: CASSQPGQEEFF. The CDR3 bases are TGCGCCAGCAGCCAACCCGGACAGGAGGAGTTCTTC.